This TCR beta chain is from a study of response to subunit inactivated influenza vaccine (dated by TCRdb to the late 2010s). For the wider study: To follow how T cells responded to a trivalent subunit inactivated influenza vaccine, the researchers relied on deep quantitative profiling of the T cell receptor repertoire. Broader findings and caveats from the paper: The authors suggested that each seasonal influenza vaccination may recruit only a limited number of new T cells.

This clonotype was detected only a few times. Its cognate antigen has yet to be identified. No quality values exist for individual bases; no much larger clone is one base distant. The library was produced with RT-PCR. Instrument on record: Illumina HiSeq 2500. TCRdb reanalyzed the raw reads on its own, using fastp at Q25 for trimming and MiXCR for clone calling, and kept in-frame beta chains. Each CDR3 protein gets just one entry, which takes the most common genes and DNA from the rows behind it. Within this sample are hundreds of thousands of distinct CDR3 sequences, with 14% of them counted one time only. Of the sample, about 7.4% is held by the ten largest clones. This specimen consisted of PBMCs from blood, obtained approximately 15 days before vaccination. This TCR derives from a man in his fifties or sixties who received an inactivated influenza vaccine. Donor details come from another sample of the same person, matched by shared clones.

The DNA reads TGCAGTGCTAGTGGGACACTACTCGCCAAAAACATTCAGTACTTC. Its protein is CSASGTLLAKNIQYF. The chain employs TRBV20-1 and TRBJ2-4; the D gene is possibly TRBD1, with 6 bases matching. The germline V gene (reference sequence) specifies DFQATT as CDR1 and SNEGSKA as CDR2. At the junction V is shortened by 3 bases and J by 1 base, with 13 bases in between. The cysteine opens and the phenylalanine closes a CDR3 of 15 amino acids. Only the CDR3 portion is preserved as DNA: 45 bases, with reading frame beginning at the first base.